These 20 T cell receptor beta chains originate from one sample sequenced in a study of post-analysis software for immune sequencing data. Study-wide points: Five or six TRBV segments, TRBV5-6, TRBV5-1 and TRBV20-1 among them, were found more frequent in patients than controls.

Their antigens remain unidentified. The TCR beta cDNA libraries contained unique molecular identifiers. TCRdb recomputed calls from the PCR reads with MiXCR, one row per CDR3 protein. The sample shows under 900,000 distinct CDR3 sequences, under 70% of them seen only once. Specimen: blood. Source of these receptors: a girl aged 5-17 years with multiple sclerosis.

This clonotype was seen a few times. The chain couples TRBV4-2 to TRBJ2-5; 8 bases fit TRBD2. V lost 1 base to trimming and J lost 11 bases; unmatched junction nucleotides: 15. The CDR3 runs to 16 residues. CDR1 and CDR2 from the germline V gene are LGHNA and YNFKEQ. As DNA, the CDR3 is TGTGCCAGCAGCCAAGCGGGCGGGGGGCCTTCAGGGGAGCAGTACTTC. Its translation is CASSQAGGGPSGEQYF.

This sequence joins TRBV3-1 and TRBJ2-1, with D unclear. The V gene lost 1 base and the J gene lost 7 bases, with 8 bases spanning the gap. Germline assignment: CDR1 LGHDT and CDR2 YNNKEL (reference sequence). This CDR3 contains 13 residues. CDR3 region: CASSQVSPNEQFF. The CDR3 DNA is TGTGCCAGCAGCCAAGTGTCCCCGAATGAGCAGTTCTTC.

The chain recombines TRBV4-2 with TRBJ2-5; 13 nucleotides align to TRBD2. Trimming removed 3 bases from V and 3 bases from J; junction bases left unmatched: 4. This CDR3 comprises 16 residues. The germline V gene encodes CDR1 LGHNA and CDR2 YNFKEQ. The CDR3 DNA reads as TGTGCCAGCAGCCAGGAAACTAGCGGGGGGGAAGAGACCCAGTACTTC. Translated, it gives CASSQETSGGEETQYF.

CDR3 residues: CASTSTPSGREQYF. The CDR3, as DNA: TGTGCCAGCACCTCGACGCCGAGCGGCAGGGAGCAGTACTTC. The rearrangement joins TRBV3-1 to TRBJ2-1, with a weak D call TRBD2 (5 bases). Matching the DNA end better, TRBJ2-7 makes the J call doubtful. The CDR3 is 14 residues long. The germline CDR1 and CDR2 sequences are LGHDT and YNNKEL (reference sequence).

This clonotype was seen only a few times. CDR3 bases: TGTGCCATCAGTGAGTCTCGAGCGGGGGGCTCCTACGAGCAGTACTTC. It yields the protein CAISESRAGGSYEQYF. V usage is TRBV10-3 and J usage is TRBJ2-7; the match to TRBD2 covers 9 bases. The J segment lost 0 bases and the V segment lost 0 bases, leaving 3 bases of the junction unmatched. Germline V lookup: CDR1 ENHRY, CDR2 SYGVKD. The CDR3 spans 16 residues.

CDR3 DNA sequence: TGTGCCAGCAGACCCCGAATGAACACTGAAGCTTTCTTT. Its protein is CASRPRMNTEAFF. The chain is built from TRBV6-5 and TRBJ1-1; D ambiguous. CDR3 length: 13 amino acids. Germline CDR1 is MNHEY and CDR2 is SVGAGI. Trimming shortened V by 6 bases and J by 0 bases, and 8 bases separated the two germline ends.

In its sample, this clonotype was seen a few times. The chain joins TRBV25-1 to TRBJ2-1; possibly TRBD1 for D (5 bases). Trimming cost V 3 bases and J 2 bases, with 14 bases left between them. The V gene's germline CDR1 is MGHDK and CDR2 SYGVNS. This CDR3 spans 16 amino acids. CDR3 protein: CASSERPTVAYNEQFF. CDR3 DNA sequence: TGTGCCAGCAGTGAGAGACCGACAGTAGCCTACAATGAGCAGTTCTTC.

The V gene is TRBV7-3, the J gene TRBJ2-1, with 9 bases that match TRBD2. With V trimmed by 3 bases and J by 8 bases, 11 bases remained unmatched. Germline CDR1 and CDR2: SGHTA and FQGTGA. This CDR3 is 16 amino acids long. CDR3 DNA sequence: TGTGCCAGCAGCTTGGCTTGGGCGGGGGGGCACCATGAGCAGTTCTTC. As protein: CASSLAWAGGHHEQFF.

This clonotype was counted a few times. This chain uses TRBV20-1 with TRBJ2-6; D not resolved. CDR3 length equals 16 residues. CDR1 and CDR2 (germline): DFQATT, SNEGSKA (reference sequence). Trimming pared 3 bases from V and 0 bases from J, leaving 12 bases between. This chain's CDR3 is CSASIGTSSGANVLTF. The CDR3 coding sequence is TGCAGTGCTAGTATTGGCACCTCCTCTGGGGCCAACGTCCTGACTTTC.

This chain connects TRBV7-2 to TRBJ1-4, with a possible D match to TRBD1 (5 bases). This CDR3 spans 15 amino acids. The germline V gene encodes CDR1 SGHTA and CDR2 FQGNSA. V was pared by 5 bases and J by 7 bases, with 17 bases between. CDR3 nucleotides: TGTGCCAGCAGCCGTGACAGACCGACTGGTGAAAAACTGTTTTTT. This sequence encodes CASSRDRPTGEKLFF.

The rearrangement links TRBV6-5 to TRBJ1-5; 10 bases map to TRBD1. Germline V gene sequence: CDR1 MNHEY, CDR2 SVGAGI. The CDR3 sequence is 14 residues long. The ends lost 6 bases at V and 7 bases at J; junction bases unmatched: 6. The CDR3 here is CASSRGQGVQPQHF. The CDR3 nucleotides read TGTGCCAGCAGCCGCGGACAGGGGGTCCAGCCCCAGCATTTT.

This clonotype has just a few counts. The chain is built from TRBV6-5 and TRBJ2-7; D is possibly TRBD2 (5 bases). Germline V gene sequence: CDR1 MNHEY, CDR2 SVGAGI. Between the trimmed V and J ends, which lost 7 bases and 7 bases, there was a span of 17 bases. CDR3 length: 13 residues. CDR3 in DNA: TGTGCCAGCAAGAATGCCGTCGGGGAAGAGCAGTACTTC. Translated, it gives CASKNAVGEEQYF.

This chain connects TRBV7-2 to TRBJ2-7; TRBD2 matches at 7 bases. The junction had 6 bases not matched to a gene; V was cut back by 4 bases and J by 3 bases. The CDR3 is 14 amino acids. CDR1 is SGHTA and CDR2 is FQGNSA in the germline V gene. In nucleotides, the CDR3 is TGTGCCAGCAGCTCAGCCCCGGGAGGCTACGAGCAGTACTTC. This encodes CASSSAPGGYEQYF. Variable domain in full (rest from reference TRBV7-2 and TRBJ2-7): GAGVSQSPSNKVTEKGKDVELRCDPISGHTALYWYRQSLGQGLEFLIYFQGNSAPDKSGLPSDRFSAERTGGSVSTLTIQRTQQEDSAVYLCASSSAPGGYEQYFGPGTRLTVT.

The chain couples TRBV10-3 to TRBJ2-7; D call uncertain. Looked up from germline, CDR1 is ENHRY and CDR2 is SYGVKD. The V end was cut by 9 bases, the J end by 1 base, with 16 bases between. The CDR3 is 14 amino acids. This CDR3 reads CAIQDVQASYEQYF. The CDR3 coding sequence is TGTGCCATTCAGGACGTCCAGGCTTCCTACGAGCAGTACTTC.

The chain combines TRBV4-2 with TRBJ2-3; TRBD2 matches 8 bases. The CDR3 extends over 15 amino acids. V gave up 4 bases and J gave up 2 bases; unmatched junction bases: 5. Germline values: CDR1 LGHNA, CDR2 YNFKEQ. DNA of the CDR3: TGTGCCAGCAGCCTTAGCGGGACGATCACAGATACGCAGTATTTT. Translated: CASSLSGTITDTQYF.

This clonotype appeared a single time. The rearrangement links TRBV20-1 to TRBJ1-2, with a possible D match to TRBD1 (6 bases). The CDR3 totals 16 residues. V was pared by 0 bases and J by 2 bases, with 16 bases between. Germline CDR1 and CDR2: DFQATT and SNEGSKA (reference sequence). Written as DNA, the CDR3 is TGCAGTGCTAGAGACTTCAGGGGACCGAGAAACTATGGCTACACCTTC. As protein: CSARDFRGPRNYGYTF.

Concerning this clonotype: A read error may produce the germline difference seen at one junction end. The gene calls are TRBV7-7 and TRBJ2-1; no reliable D call. Germline V lookup: CDR1 SSHAT, CDR2 FNYEAQ (reference sequence). The CDR3 is 13 amino acids. CDR3 nucleotides: TGTGCTAGCAGCGTAGTTGCTTGTAATGAGCAGTTCTTC. This codes for CASSVVACNEQFF.

The J gene is TRBJ2-4, the V gene TRBV3-1, with TRBD1 identical over 10 bases. The length of the CDR3 is 14 residues. V was clipped by 4 bases and J by 13 bases; unmatched bases: 10. Per the germline V gene, CDR1 is LGHDT and CDR2 is YNNKEL (reference sequence). CDR3 amino acids: CASSRQGARNLQYF. For the CDR3, the DNA is TGTGCCAGCAGCCGACAGGGGGCGCGAAATCTGCAGTACTTC.

The chain has TRBV7-8 and TRBJ2-7, with D unresolved. Germline V gene sequence: CDR1 SGHVS, CDR2 FQNEAQ. Trimming left V 6 bases short and J 3 bases short, with 12 bases between. This CDR3 comprises 13 residues. The CDR3 sequence: CASSFRPDYEQYF. The CDR3 bases are TGTGCCAGCAGTTTTCGACCGGACTACGAGCAGTACTTC.

The chain couples TRBV20-1 to TRBJ2-5; D not certain. The CDR3 is 12 amino acids. V gave up 6 bases and J gave up 4 bases, with 12 bases separating them. The V gene's germline CDR1 is DFQATT and CDR2 SNEGSKA (reference sequence). Here the CDR3 DNA reads TGCAGTGCAGGTCTCTCGAGAGAGACCCAGTACTTC. Translating it yields CSAGLSRETQYF.